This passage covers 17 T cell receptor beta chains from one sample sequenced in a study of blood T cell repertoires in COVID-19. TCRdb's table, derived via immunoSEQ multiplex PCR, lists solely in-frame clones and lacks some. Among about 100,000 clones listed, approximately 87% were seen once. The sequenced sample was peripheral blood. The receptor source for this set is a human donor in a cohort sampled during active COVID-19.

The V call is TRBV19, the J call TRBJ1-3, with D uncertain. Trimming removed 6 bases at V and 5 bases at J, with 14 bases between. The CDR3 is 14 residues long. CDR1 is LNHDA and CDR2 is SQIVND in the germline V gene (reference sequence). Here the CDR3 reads CASRETAVRNTIYF. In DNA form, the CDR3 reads TGTGCCAGTAGAGAGACGGCGGTAAGAAACACCATATATTTT.

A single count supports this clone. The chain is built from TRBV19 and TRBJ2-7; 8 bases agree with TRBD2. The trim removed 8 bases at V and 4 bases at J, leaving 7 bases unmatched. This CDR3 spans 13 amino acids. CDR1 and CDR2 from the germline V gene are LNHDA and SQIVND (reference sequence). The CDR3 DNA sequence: TGTGCCAGTTGGCGGGGGGTAGGGTACGAGCAGTACTTC. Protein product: CASWRGVGYEQYF.

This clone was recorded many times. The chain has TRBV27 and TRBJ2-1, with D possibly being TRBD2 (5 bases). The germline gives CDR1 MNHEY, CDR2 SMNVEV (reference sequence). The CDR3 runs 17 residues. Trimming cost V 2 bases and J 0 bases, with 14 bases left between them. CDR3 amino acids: CASSLVSGSSSYNEQFF. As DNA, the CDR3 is TGTGCCAGCAGTTTAGTGAGCGGCAGCAGCTCCTACAATGAGCAGTTCTTC.

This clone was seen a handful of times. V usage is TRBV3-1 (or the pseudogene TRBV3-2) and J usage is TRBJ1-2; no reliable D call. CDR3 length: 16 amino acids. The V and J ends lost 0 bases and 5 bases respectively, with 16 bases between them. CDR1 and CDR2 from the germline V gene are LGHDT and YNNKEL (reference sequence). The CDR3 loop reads CASSQDFWRVGYGYTF. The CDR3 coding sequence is TGTGCCAGCAGCCAAGATTTTTGGAGGGTAGGGTATGGCTACACCTTC.

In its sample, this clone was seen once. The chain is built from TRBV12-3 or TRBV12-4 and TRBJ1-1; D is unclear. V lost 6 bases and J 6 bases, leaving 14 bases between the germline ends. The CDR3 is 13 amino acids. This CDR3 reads CASSFAGMAEAFF. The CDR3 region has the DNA TGTGCCAGCAGCTTTGCGGGTATGGCTGAAGCTTTCTTT.

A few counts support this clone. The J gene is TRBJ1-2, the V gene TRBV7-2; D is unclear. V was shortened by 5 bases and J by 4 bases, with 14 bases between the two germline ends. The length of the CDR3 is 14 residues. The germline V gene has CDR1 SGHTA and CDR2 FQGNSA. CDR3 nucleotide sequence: TGTGCCAGCAGCCTAAGCGATTCGATCTATGGCTACACCTTC. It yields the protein CASSLSDSIYGYTF.

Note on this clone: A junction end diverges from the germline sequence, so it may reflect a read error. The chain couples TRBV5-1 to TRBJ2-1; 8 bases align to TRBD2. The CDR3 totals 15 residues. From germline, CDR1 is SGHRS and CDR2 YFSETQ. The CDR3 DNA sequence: TGCGCCAGCAGCTGGGCCCCGGGGGGGGGCAATGAGCAATTCTTC. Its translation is CASSWAPGGGNEQFF.

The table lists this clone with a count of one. CDR3 sequence: CASSTGQGLGHEQFF. CDR3 bases: TGTGCCAGTAGTACCGGACAGGGATTGGGCCATGAGCAGTTCTTC. The chain joins TRBV19 to TRBJ2-1; TRBD1 agrees at 8 bases. This CDR3 contains 15 residues. CDR1 is LNHDA, CDR2 SQIVND, per germline (reference sequence). The V gene end was trimmed by 4 bases and the J gene end by 8 bases; junction bases not matched to a gene: 10.

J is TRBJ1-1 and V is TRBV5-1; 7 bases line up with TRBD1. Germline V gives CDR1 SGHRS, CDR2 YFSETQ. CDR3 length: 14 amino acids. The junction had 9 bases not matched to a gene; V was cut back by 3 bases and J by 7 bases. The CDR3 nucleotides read TGCGCCAGCAGCTCAAGAGGGGACAGCAATGAAGCTTTCTTT. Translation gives CASSSRGDSNEAFF.

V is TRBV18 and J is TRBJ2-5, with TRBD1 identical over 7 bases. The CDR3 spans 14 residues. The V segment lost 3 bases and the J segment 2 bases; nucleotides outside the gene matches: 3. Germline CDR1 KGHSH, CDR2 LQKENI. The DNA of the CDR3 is TGTGCCAGCTCACCCGACAGGGCTCAAGAGACCCAGTACTTC. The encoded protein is CASSPDRAQETQYF.

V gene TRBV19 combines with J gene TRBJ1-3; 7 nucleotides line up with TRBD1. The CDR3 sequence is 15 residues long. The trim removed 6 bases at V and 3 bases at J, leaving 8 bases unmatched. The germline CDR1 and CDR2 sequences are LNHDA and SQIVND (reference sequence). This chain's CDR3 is CASRKDRIFGNTIYF. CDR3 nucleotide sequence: TGTGCCAGTAGGAAGGACAGGATCTTTGGAAACACCATATATTTT.

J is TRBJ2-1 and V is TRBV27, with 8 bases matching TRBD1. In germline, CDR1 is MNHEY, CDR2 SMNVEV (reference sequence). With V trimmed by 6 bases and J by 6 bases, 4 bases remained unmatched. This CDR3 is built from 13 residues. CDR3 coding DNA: TGTGCCAGCAGAATCACAGGGGGCAATGAGCAGTTCTTC. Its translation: CASRITGGNEQFF.

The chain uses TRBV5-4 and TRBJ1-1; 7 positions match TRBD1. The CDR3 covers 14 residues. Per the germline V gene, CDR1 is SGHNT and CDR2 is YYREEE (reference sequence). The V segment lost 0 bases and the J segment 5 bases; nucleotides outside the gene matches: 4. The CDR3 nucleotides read TGTGCCAGCAGCTTGGCGGGCAGGGGGACTGAAGCTTTCTTT. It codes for CASSLAGRGTEAFF. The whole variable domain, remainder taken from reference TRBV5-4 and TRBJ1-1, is ETGVTQSPTHLIKTRGQQVTLRCSSQSGHNTVSWYQQALGQGPQFIFQYYREEENGRGNFPPRFSGLQFPNYSSELNVNALELDDSALYLCASSLAGRGTEAFFGQGTRLTVV.

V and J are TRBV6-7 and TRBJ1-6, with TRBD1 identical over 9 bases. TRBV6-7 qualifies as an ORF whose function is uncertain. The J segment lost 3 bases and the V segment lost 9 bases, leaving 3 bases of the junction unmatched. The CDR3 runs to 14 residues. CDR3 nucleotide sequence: TGTGCCAGGCCGGGACAGGGCTATAATTCACCCCTCCACTTT. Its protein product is CARPGQGYNSPLHF.

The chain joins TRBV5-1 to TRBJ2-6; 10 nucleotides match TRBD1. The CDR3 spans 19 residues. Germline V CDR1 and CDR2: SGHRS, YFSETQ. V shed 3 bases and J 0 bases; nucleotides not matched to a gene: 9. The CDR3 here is CASSSGQGPYSSGANVLTF. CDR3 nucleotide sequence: TGCGCCAGCAGCTCGGGACAGGGGCCCTACTCCTCTGGGGCCAACGTCCTGACTTTC.

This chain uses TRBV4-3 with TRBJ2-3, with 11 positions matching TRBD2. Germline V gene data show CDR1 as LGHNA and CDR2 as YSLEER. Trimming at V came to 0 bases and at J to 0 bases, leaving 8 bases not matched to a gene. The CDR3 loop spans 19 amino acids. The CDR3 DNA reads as TGCGCCAGCAGCCAAGATTTAGCGGGAGGGCCTCGTAGCACAGATACGCAGTATTTT. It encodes CASSQDLAGGPRSTDTQYF.

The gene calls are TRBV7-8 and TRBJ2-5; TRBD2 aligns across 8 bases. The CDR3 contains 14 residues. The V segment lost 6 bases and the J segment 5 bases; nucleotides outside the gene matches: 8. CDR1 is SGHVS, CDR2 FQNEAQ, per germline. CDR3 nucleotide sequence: TGTGCCAGCAGGAATTACGGGACTAGTGAGACCCAGTACTTC. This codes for CASRNYGTSETQYF.